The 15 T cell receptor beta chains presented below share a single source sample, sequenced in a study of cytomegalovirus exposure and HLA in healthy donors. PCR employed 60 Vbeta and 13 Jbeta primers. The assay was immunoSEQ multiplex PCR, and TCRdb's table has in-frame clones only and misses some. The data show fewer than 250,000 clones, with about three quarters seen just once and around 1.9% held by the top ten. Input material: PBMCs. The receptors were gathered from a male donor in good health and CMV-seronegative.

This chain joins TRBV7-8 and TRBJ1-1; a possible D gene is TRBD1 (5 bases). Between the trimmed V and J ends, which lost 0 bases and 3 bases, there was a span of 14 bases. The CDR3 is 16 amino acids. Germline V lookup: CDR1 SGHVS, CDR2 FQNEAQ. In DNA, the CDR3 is TGTGCCAGCAGCTTAGCGCCAAGTGGGGGGTACACTGAAGCTTTCTTT. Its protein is CASSLAPSGGYTEAFF.

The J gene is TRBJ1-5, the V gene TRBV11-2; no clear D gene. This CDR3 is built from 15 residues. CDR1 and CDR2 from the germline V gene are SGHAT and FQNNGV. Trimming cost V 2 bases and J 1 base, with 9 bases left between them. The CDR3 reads CASSLRGNSNQPQHF. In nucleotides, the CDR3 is TGTGCCAGCAGCTTAAGAGGTAACAGCAATCAGCCCCAGCATTTT.

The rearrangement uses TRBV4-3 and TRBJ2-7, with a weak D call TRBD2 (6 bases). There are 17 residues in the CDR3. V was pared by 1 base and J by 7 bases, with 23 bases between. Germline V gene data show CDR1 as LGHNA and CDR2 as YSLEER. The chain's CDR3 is CASSQGIALSGVGEQYF. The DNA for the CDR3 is TGCGCCAGCAGCCAAGGGATAGCTCTGTCGGGAGTGGGAGAGCAGTACTTC.

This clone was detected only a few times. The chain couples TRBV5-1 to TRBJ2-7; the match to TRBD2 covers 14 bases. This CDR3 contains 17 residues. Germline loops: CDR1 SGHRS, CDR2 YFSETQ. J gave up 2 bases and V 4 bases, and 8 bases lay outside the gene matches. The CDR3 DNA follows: TGCGCCAGCAGCCGTGGGACTAGCGGGAGCTCCACCTACGAGCAGTACTTC. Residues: CASSRGTSGSSTYEQYF.

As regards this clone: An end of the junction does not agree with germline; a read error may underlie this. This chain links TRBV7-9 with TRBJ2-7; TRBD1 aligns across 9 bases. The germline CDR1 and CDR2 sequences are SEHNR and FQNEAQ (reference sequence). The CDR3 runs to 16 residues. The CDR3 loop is CASSSYAGTGNYGQYF. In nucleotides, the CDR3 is TGTGCCAGCAGCTCCTACGCCGGGACAGGGAACTACGGGCAGTACTTC.

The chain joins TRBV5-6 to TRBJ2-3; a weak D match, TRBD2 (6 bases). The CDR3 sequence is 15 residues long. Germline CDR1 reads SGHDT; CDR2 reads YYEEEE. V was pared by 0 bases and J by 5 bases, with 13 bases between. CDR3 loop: CASSLGGRRGDTQYF. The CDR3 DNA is TGTGCCAGCAGCTTGGGCGGCAGGCGGGGAGATACGCAGTATTTT.

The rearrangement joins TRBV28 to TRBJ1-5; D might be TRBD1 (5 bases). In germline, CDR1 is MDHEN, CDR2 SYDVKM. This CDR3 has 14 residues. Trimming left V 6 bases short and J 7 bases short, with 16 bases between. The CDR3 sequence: CASSLTALRQPQHF. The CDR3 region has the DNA TGTGCCAGCAGCTTGACAGCTCTACGCCAGCCCCAGCATTTT.

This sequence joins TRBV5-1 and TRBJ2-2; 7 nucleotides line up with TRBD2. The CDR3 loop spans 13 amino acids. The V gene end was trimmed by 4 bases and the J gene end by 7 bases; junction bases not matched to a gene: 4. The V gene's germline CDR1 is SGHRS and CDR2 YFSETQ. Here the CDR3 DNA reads TGCGCCAGCAGCATACTAGCGCTCGGGGAGCTGTTTTTT. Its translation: CASSILALGELFF.

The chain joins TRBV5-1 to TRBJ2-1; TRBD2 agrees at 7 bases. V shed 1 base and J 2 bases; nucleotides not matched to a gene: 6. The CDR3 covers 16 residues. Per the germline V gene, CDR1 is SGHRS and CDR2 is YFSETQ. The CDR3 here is CASSLIERGTYNEQFF. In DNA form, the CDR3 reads TGCGCCAGCAGCTTGATTGAGCGGGGCACCTACAATGAGCAGTTCTTC.

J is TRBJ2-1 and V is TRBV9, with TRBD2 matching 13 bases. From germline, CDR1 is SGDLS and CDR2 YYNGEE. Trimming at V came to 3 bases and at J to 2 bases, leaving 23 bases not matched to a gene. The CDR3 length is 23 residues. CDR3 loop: CASSGEPTISLAGGPNPYNEQFF. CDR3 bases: TGTGCCAGCAGCGGAGAACCGACTATATCACTAGCGGGAGGGCCTAACCCCTACAATGAGCAGTTCTTC. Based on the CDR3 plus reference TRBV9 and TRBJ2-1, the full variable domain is DSGVTQTPKHLITATGQRVTLRCSPRSGDLSVYWYQQSLDQGLQFLIQYYNGEERAKGNILERFSAQQFPDLHSELNLSSLELGDSALYFCASSGEPTISLAGGPNPYNEQFFGPGTRLTVL.

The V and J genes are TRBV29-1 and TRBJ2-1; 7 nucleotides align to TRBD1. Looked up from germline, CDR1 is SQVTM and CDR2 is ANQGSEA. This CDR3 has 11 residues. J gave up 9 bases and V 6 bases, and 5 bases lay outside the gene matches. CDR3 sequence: CSVQGVTEQFF. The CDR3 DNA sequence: TGCAGCGTGCAGGGGGTAACTGAGCAGTTCTTC.

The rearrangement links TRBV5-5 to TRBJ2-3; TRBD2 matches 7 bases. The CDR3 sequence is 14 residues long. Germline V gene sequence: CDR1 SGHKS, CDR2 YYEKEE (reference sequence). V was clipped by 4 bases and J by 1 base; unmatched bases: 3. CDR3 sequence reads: CASSPLAGTDTQYF. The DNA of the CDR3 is TGTGCCAGCAGCCCCCTAGCGGGCACAGATACGCAGTATTTT. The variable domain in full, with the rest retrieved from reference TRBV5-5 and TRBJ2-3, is DAGVTQSPTHLIKTRGQQVTLRCSPISGHKSVSWYQQVLGQGPQFIFQYYEKEERGRGNFPDRFSARQFPNYSSELNVNALLLGDSALYLCASSPLAGTDTQYFGPGTRLTVL.

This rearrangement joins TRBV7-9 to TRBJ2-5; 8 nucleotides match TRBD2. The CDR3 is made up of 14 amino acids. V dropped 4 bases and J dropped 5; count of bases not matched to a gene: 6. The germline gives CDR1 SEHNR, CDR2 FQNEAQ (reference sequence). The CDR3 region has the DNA TGTGCCAGCAGCTCGCCCCCTAGCGGGGAGACCCAGTACTTC. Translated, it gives CASSSPPSGETQYF. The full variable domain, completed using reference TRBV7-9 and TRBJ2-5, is DTGVSQNPRHKITKRGQNVTFRCDPISEHNRLYWYRQTLGQGPEFLTYFQNEAQLEKSRLLSDRFSAERPKGSFSTLEIQRTEQGDSAMYLCASSSPPSGETQYFGPGTRLLVL.

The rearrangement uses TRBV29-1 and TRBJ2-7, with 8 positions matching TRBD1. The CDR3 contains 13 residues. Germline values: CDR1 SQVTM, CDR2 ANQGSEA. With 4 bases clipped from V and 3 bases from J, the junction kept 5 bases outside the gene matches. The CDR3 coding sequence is TGCAGCGTTGGTGGGGGACAGGTCTACGAGCAGTACTTC. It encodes CSVGGGQVYEQYF.

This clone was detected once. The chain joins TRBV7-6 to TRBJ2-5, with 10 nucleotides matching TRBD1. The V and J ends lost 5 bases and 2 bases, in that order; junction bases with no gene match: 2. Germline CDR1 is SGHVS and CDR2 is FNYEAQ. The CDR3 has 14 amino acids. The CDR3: CASSQDRGQETQYF. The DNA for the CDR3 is TGTGCCAGCAGCCAGGACAGGGGGCAAGAGACCCAGTACTTC.